Listed below are T cell receptor beta chains from one sample, sequenced in a study of memory CD4+ T cells and cytomegalovirus serostatus. The assay was immunoSEQ multiplex PCR, and TCRdb's table has in-frame clones only and misses some. The sample records over 50,000 clones, 82% being singletons. The sequenced sample consisted of memory CD4+ T cells from blood. The origin of the receptors is an adult in good health and CMV-seronegative. CDR3s include the opening cysteine and the closing phenylalanine or tryptophan. Fields, in order: D gene, J gene, V gene, clone size, CDR3 DNA, CDR3 protein. A D gene is named only where the DNA matches it firmly. Not all rows give a size; the values are once, few, many and, for expanded clones, a class.

D gene: -
J gene: TRBJ1-1
V gene: TRBV6-5
clone size: -
CDR3 DNA: TGTGCCAGCAGTTCGGGTTTCGGTTCGTGGTTT
CDR3 protein: CASSSGFGSWF

D gene: -
J gene: TRBJ2-5
V gene: TRBV11-2
clone size: -
CDR3 DNA: TGTGCCAGCAGCCGGTCCTCTAGCCCCCGGGAGACCCAGTACTTC
CDR3 protein: CASSRSSSPRETQYF

D gene: -
J gene: TRBJ1-5
V gene: TRBV2
clone size: -
CDR3 DNA: TGTGCCAGCAGTTGGGGAACGGTGGATCAGCCCCAGCATTTT
CDR3 protein: CASSWGTVDQPQHF

D gene: TRBD1
J gene: TRBJ2-3
V gene: TRBV10-2
clone size: once
CDR3 DNA: TGCGCCAGCAGTGACAGGGGGCAGGGAGATACGCAGTATTTT
CDR3 protein: CASSDRGQGDTQYF

D gene: -
J gene: TRBJ1-3
V gene: TRBV7-3
clone size: once
CDR3 DNA: TGTGCCAGCAGCTTAGGGGGCTCCGGAAACACCATATATTTT
CDR3 protein: CASSLGGSGNTIYF

D gene: -
J gene: TRBJ1-5
V gene: TRBV11-2
clone size: -
CDR3 DNA: TGTGCCAGCAGCTTAGCCCCTGGGATCCAGCCCCAGCATTTT
CDR3 protein: CASSLAPGIQPQHF

D gene: -
J gene: TRBJ1-3
V gene: TRBV7-6
clone size: -
CDR3 DNA: TGTGCCAGCAGCTTATTATTAGGTCCCCTTTCCTCTGGAAACACCATATATTTT
CDR3 protein: CASSLLLGPLSSGNTIYF

D gene: -
J gene: TRBJ2-2
V gene: TRBV7-2
clone size: -
CDR3 DNA: TGTGCCAGCACCTTCGCACGGCAGGCGAACACCGGGGAGCTGTTTTTT
CDR3 protein: CASTFARQANTGELFF

D gene: -
J gene: TRBJ1-5
V gene: TRBV19
clone size: -
CDR3 DNA: TGTGCCAGTAGCCTGCCGGGCGGGGGACAGCCCCAGCATTTT
CDR3 protein: CASSLPGGGQPQHF

D gene: -
J gene: TRBJ2-3
V gene: TRBV2
clone size: -
CDR3 DNA: TGTGCCAGCAGTGAAATCGCTTTGGGGGCAGATACGCAGTATTTT
CDR3 protein: CASSEIALGADTQYF

D gene: -
J gene: TRBJ2-2
V gene: TRBV28
clone size: -
CDR3 DNA: TGTGCCAGTAGGGACCGCACCGGGGAGCTGTTTTTT
CDR3 protein: CASRDRTGELFF

D gene: -
J gene: TRBJ1-1
V gene: TRBV15
clone size: medium-sized
CDR3 DNA: TGTGCCACCAGCAGAGAAAGGGAAGTCACTGAAGCTTTCTTT
CDR3 protein: CATSREREVTEAFF

D gene: TRBD1
J gene: TRBJ2-2
V gene: TRBV14
clone size: -
CDR3 DNA: TGTGCCAGCAGTAGACAGGGATCCGAAACCGGGGAGCTGTTTTTT
CDR3 protein: CASSRQGSETGELFF

D gene: -
J gene: TRBJ2-1
V gene: TRBV6-5
clone size: -
CDR3 DNA: TGTGCCAGCAGTGACCGACAGTCCATTGAGCAGTTCTTC
CDR3 protein: CASSDRQSIEQFF

D gene: TRBD2
J gene: TRBJ2-5
V gene: TRBV7-2
clone size: -
CDR3 DNA: TGTGCCAGCAGCTTAGGGTCGGCTAGCGGGGGCCAAGAGACCCAGTACTTC
CDR3 protein: CASSLGSASGGQETQYF

D gene: -
J gene: TRBJ1-2
V gene: TRBV20-1
clone size: once
CDR3 DNA: TGCAGTGCTAGAATGCCGGATGGCTACACCTTC
CDR3 protein: CSARMPDGYTF

D gene: TRBD2
J gene: TRBJ2-3
V gene: TRBV30
clone size: -
CDR3 DNA: TGTGCCTGGAGTGTACCGGGGGGGCTTCGGACAGATACGCAGTATTTT
CDR3 protein: CAWSVPGGLRTDTQYF

D gene: -
J gene: TRBJ1-2
V gene: TRBV18
clone size: -
CDR3 DNA: TGTGCCAGCTCACCGACCCAAACGGGGGGCTACACCTTC
CDR3 protein: CASSPTQTGGYTF

D gene: -
J gene: TRBJ2-2
V gene: TRBV2
clone size: -
CDR3 DNA: TGTGCCAGCAGTGAACCGAACACCGGGGAGCTGTTTTTT
CDR3 protein: CASSEPNTGELFF

D gene: TRBD1
J gene: TRBJ2-7
V gene: TRBV30
clone size: -
CDR3 DNA: TGTGCCTGGAGGGACCAGGGGGCGGTATACGAGCAGTACTTC
CDR3 protein: CAWRDQGAVYEQYF

D gene: -
J gene: TRBJ2-1
V gene: TRBV29-1
clone size: -
CDR3 DNA: TGCAGCGTTGATCGGACCCGCAATGAGCAGTTCTTC
CDR3 protein: CSVDRTRNEQFF

D gene: TRBD1
J gene: TRBJ1-3
V gene: TRBV6-6
clone size: -
CDR3 DNA: TGTGCCAGCAGTCGTCCGGGACAGGGGGCGAACACCATATATTTT
CDR3 protein: CASSRPGQGANTIYF

D gene: -
J gene: TRBJ1-2
V gene: TRBV6-6
clone size: -
CDR3 DNA: TGTGCCAGCACTATTAAAGGGGGGAACTATGGCTACACCTTC
CDR3 protein: CASTIKGGNYGYTF

D gene: -
J gene: TRBJ1-1
V gene: TRBV28
clone size: -
CDR3 DNA: TGTGCCAGCAGCACCTACCTATCCTTCCGGGACACCAGGGGAACTGAAGCTTTCTTT
CDR3 protein: CASSTYLSFRDTRGTEAFF

D gene: -
J gene: TRBJ1-1
V gene: TRBV9
clone size: few
CDR3 DNA: TGTGCCAGCAGCCGATACTCCAGAAACACTGAAGCTTTCTTT
CDR3 protein: CASSRYSRNTEAFF

D gene: -
J gene: TRBJ2-3
V gene: TRBV2
clone size: -
CDR3 DNA: TGTGCCAGCATCACTAGTAGGGGTACAGATACGCAGTATTTT
CDR3 protein: CASITSRGTDTQYF

D gene: -
J gene: TRBJ2-1
V gene: TRBV18
clone size: -
CDR3 DNA: TGTGCCAGCTCACTCCAAGGGCGACTAGTCTATGAGCAGTTCTTC
CDR3 protein: CASSLQGRLVYEQFF

D gene: TRBD1
J gene: TRBJ2-2
V gene: TRBV30
clone size: -
CDR3 DNA: TGTGCCTGGAGTACTCAGAACAGGGGCAGCGGGGAGCTGTTTTTT
CDR3 protein: CAWSTQNRGSGELFF

D gene: -
J gene: TRBJ2-7
V gene: TRBV6-6
clone size: -
CDR3 DNA: TGTGCCAGCAGTCCGCCGGGGGGCGCCTCCTACGAGCAGTACTTC
CDR3 protein: CASSPPGGASYEQYF

D gene: -
J gene: TRBJ1-3
V gene: TRBV5-1
clone size: once
CDR3 DNA: TGCGCCAGCAGCTTGGAAGCTCCGGGCTCTGGAAACACCATATATTTT
CDR3 protein: CASSLEAPGSGNTIYF

D gene: -
J gene: TRBJ1-5
V gene: TRBV30
clone size: -
CDR3 DNA: TGTGCCTGGAGGGGAACAGGAAGAGGTATTAATCAGCCCCAGCATTTT
CDR3 protein: CAWRGTGRGINQPQHF

D gene: TRBD1
J gene: TRBJ1-3
V gene: TRBV27
clone size: once
CDR3 DNA: TGTGCCAGCAGTAAGCAGGGGGCTGGAAACACCATATATTTT
CDR3 protein: CASSKQGAGNTIYF

D gene: -
J gene: TRBJ1-1
V gene: TRBV5-1
clone size: -
CDR3 DNA: TGCGCCAGCAGGGGCCTGGGGATCGACACTGAAGCTTTCTTT
CDR3 protein: CASRGLGIDTEAFF

D gene: TRBD2
J gene: TRBJ2-5
V gene: TRBV5-1
clone size: -
CDR3 DNA: TGCGCCAGCAGCTTGGGTCTACTAGCGGGGAAAGAGACCCAGTACTTC
CDR3 protein: CASSLGLLAGKETQYF

D gene: -
J gene: TRBJ1-2
V gene: TRBV21-1
clone size: -
CDR3 DNA: TGTGCCAGCAGCAACGGGACAGGTGGTAGTGGCTATGGCTACACCTTC
CDR3 protein: CASSNGTGGSGYGYTF

D gene: TRBD2
J gene: TRBJ2-1
V gene: TRBV5-1
clone size: -
CDR3 DNA: TGCGCCAGCAGCTTGGCTCGGCGGGAGCTCGATGAGCAGTTCTTC
CDR3 protein: CASSLARRELDEQFF

D gene: -
J gene: TRBJ2-3
V gene: TRBV18
clone size: -
CDR3 DNA: TGTGCCAGCTCATCGAGCCGGGACAACACAGATACGCAGTATTTT
CDR3 protein: CASSSSRDNTDTQYF

D gene: -
J gene: TRBJ2-3
V gene: TRBV5-1
clone size: -
CDR3 DNA: TGCGCCAGCAGCTTGTCCCGGTGGGCAGATACGCAGTATTTT
CDR3 protein: CASSLSRWADTQYF

D gene: TRBD2
J gene: TRBJ2-1
V gene: TRBV19
clone size: -
CDR3 DNA: TGTGCCACTGCTAGCGGGAGGTTAAACAATGAGCAGTTCTTC
CDR3 protein: CATASGRLNNEQFF